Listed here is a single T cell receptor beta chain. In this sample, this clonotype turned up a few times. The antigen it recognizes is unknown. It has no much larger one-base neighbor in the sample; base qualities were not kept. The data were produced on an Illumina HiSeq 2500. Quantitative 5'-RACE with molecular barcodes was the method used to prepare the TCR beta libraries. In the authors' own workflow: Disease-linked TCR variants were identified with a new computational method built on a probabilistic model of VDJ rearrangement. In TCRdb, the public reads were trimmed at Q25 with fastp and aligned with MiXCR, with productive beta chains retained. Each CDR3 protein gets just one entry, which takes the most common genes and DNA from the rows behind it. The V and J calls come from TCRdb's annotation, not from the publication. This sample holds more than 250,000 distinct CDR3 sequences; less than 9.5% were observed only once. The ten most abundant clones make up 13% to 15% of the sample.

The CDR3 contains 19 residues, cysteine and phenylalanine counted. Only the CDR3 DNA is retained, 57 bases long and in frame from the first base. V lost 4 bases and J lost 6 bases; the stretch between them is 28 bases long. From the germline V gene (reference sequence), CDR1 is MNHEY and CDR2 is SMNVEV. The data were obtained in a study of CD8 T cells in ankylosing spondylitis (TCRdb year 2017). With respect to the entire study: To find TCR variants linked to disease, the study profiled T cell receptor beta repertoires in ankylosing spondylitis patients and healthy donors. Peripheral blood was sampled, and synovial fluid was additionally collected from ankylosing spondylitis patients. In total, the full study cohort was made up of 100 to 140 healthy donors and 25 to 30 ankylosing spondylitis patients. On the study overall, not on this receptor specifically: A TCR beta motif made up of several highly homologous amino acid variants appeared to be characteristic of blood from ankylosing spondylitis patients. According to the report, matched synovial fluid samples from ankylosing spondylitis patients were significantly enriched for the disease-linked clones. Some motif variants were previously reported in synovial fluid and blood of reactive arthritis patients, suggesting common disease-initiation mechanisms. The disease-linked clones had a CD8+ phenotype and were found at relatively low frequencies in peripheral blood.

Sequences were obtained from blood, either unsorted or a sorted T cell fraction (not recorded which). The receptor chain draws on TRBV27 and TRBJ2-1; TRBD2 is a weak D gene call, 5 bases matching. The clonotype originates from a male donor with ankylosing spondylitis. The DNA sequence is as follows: TGTGCCAGCAGTTCCCCCTTATTTGGCGGGTTATCGAAGGGCAATGAGCAGTTCTTC. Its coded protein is CASSSPLFGGLSKGNEQFF.